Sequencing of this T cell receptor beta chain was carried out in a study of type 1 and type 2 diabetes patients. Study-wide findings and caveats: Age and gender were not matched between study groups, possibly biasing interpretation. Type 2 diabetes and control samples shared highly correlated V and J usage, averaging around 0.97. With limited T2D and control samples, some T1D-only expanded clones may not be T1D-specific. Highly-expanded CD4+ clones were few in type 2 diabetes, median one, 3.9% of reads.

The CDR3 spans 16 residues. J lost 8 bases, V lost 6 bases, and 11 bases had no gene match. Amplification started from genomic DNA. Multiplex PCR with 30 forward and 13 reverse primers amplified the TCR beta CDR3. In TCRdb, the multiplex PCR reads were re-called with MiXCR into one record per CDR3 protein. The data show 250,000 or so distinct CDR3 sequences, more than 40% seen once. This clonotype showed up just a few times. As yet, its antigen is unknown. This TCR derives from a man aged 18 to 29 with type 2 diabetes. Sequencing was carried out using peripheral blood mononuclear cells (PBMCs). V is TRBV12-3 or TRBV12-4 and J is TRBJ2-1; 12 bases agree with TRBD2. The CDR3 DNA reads TGTGCCAGCAGACCCATTTCTAGCGGGGGGGCCCATGAGCAGTTCTTC. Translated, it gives CASRPISSGGAHEQFF.